These 6 T cell receptor beta chains share one sample of origin, sequenced in a study of T cells after yellow fever vaccination. TCRdb used MiXCR to reprocess the 5' RACE reads, holding one entry per CDR3 protein. The sample holds 500,000 to 650,000 distinct CDR3 sequences, 9% to 15% seen once. Sequencing was performed on PBMCs, taken on the day of the yellow fever booster vaccination. These receptor sequences come from a man aged 25-45 years who received the YFV17D yellow fever vaccine.

This clonotype has just a few counts. The chain recombines TRBV23-1 with TRBJ2-3; D not certain. TRBV23-1 qualifies as an ORF whose function is uncertain. The CDR3 spans 18 residues. The V and J ends lost 2 bases and 4 bases respectively, with 22 bases between them. In DNA, the CDR3 is TGCGCCAGCAGTCAAAAAATGGTGGGGAAATTAATCGCAGATACGCAGTATTTT. Its protein is CASSQKMVGKLIADTQYF.

This sequence joins TRBV12-3 or TRBV12-4 and TRBJ2-7; perhaps TRBD1 as D (6 bases). Deletions cut 6 bases from V and 10 bases from J, with 16 bases between. The CDR3 totals 12 residues. Here the CDR3 DNA reads TGTGCCAGCAGCCTCACCTCGGGACAACAGTACTTC. It encodes CASSLTSGQQYF.

The CDR3 bases are TGCAGTGCTAGAGCCCTGGGTCTAGCGGGAGTCTACGAGCAGTACTTC. Translation: CSARALGLAGVYEQYF. This rearrangement joins TRBV20-1 to TRBJ2-7; 10 bases align to TRBD2. This CDR3 has 16 amino acids. The ends lost 1 base at V and 3 bases at J; junction bases unmatched: 9. Germline CDR1 DFQATT, CDR2 SNEGSKA (reference sequence).

This clonotype was seen ten or more times. The V call is TRBV11-2, the J call TRBJ2-5; D uncertain. There are 14 residues in the CDR3. Trimming stripped 4 bases from V and 0 bases from J, with 9 bases between. Germline-derived CDR1 and CDR2 are SGHAT and FQNNGV. The CDR3 DNA reads as TGTGCCAGCAGCTCCGGAGTTCACCAAGAGACCCAGTACTTC. Its translation is CASSSGVHQETQYF. The full variable domain, rest sourced from reference TRBV11-2 and TRBJ2-5, is EAGVAQSPRYKIIEKRQSVAFWCNPISGHATLYWYQQILGQGPKLLIQFQNNGVVDDSQLPKDRFSAERLKGVDSTLKIQPAKLEDSAVYLCASSSGVHQETQYFGPGTRLLVL.

This clonotype showed up many times. The chain is built from TRBV28 and TRBJ2-7, with 8 bases fitting TRBD1. The V gene's germline CDR1 is MDHEN and CDR2 SYDVKM. The CDR3 is made up of 12 amino acids. V shed 10 bases and J 7 bases; nucleotides not matched to a gene: 9. This chain's CDR3 is CATNQGAREQYF. DNA for the CDR3: TGTGCCACCAACCAGGGGGCGCGGGAGCAGTACTTC.

This clonotype has more than one count but fewer than ten. The rearrangement links TRBV28 to TRBJ2-3; tentative D call: TRBD2 (6 bases). Germline CDR1 is MDHEN and CDR2 is SYDVKM. V lost 5 bases, J lost 2 bases, and 20 bases lay in between. CDR3 length: 17 residues. CDR3 nucleotide sequence: TGTGCCAGCAGTCGGGGGTCCGGACACACCTCCACAGATACGCAGTATTTT. Residues: CASSRGSGHTSTDTQYF.